This T cell receptor (beta chain) was recorded in a study of blood T cell repertoires in COVID-19. On the study more broadly: The analysed material was cDNA or gDNA that came from T cells, B-cell-depleted T cells, or PBMCs.

In its sample, this clone was seen once. The CDR3 sequence is 14 residues long. Germline lookup yields CDR1 SGHTA and CDR2 FQGNSA. The trim removed 5 bases at V and 5 bases at J, leaving 2 bases unmatched. Authors' processing steps: Amplification from reference gene primers served as the basis for estimated nucleated cell counts. Data came from immunoSEQ multiplex PCR; TCRdb stores just in-frame clones and leaves some out. V and J calls and clone size follow that table, whereas D and trimming were derived from the DNA. The data show about 210,000 clones, 75% to 85% seen once. This rearrangement joins TRBV7-2 to TRBJ2-5, with TRBD2 identical over 13 bases. The sequencing input was peripheral blood. The TCR sequence derives from a woman in her sixties or seventies with COVID-19, enrolled during active disease. The CDR3 reads CASSTSGRGETQYF. CDR3 nucleotides: TGTGCCAGCAGCACTAGCGGGAGGGGGGAGACCCAGTACTTC.